This T cell receptor beta chain was documented in a study of T cell repertoires in cytomegalovirus infection. Study as a whole: Public signatures in TCR beta pointed to CMV infection and matching HLA type.

MiXCR, applied by TCRdb to the reads, yields one record per CDR3 protein. The repertoire holds approximately 500,000 distinct CDR3 sequences, approximately 15% seen once, with 24% in the top ten. As concerns this clonotype: Its antigen remains unknown.

Study results and caveats: CMV-specific HLA-C-restricted TCR beta clonotypes dominated the ex vivo response.

In germline, CDR1 is SEHNR, CDR2 FQNEAQ (reference sequence). Trimming pared 3 bases from V and 8 bases from J, leaving 13 bases between. This CDR3 comprises 14 residues. The V and J genes are TRBV7-9 and TRBJ1-4; D is undetermined. The sample taken for sequencing was CD8+ T cells from PBMCs. This receptor was taken from a human donor in good health (CMV status not recorded). Some clones in this sample may be carry-over from other donors' samples. CDR3 residues: CASSFTGSGEKLFF. The CDR3 bases are TGTGCCAGCAGCTTCACGGGTTCCGGGGAAAAACTGTTTTTT.